This T cell receptor beta chain originates from a study of monozygotic twins with inflammatory bowel disease. Study-level results: TCRbeta diversity (inverse Simpson) was lower in IBD patients than in healthy co-twins.

Comments on this clonotype: Antigen unknown.

Molecular identifiers with 6-nucleotide sample barcodes were added during cDNA synthesis via template switching. From its re-call of the 5' RACE reads, TCRdb lists each CDR3 protein once, without DNA. The table lists about 380,000 distinct CDR3 sequences. The CDR3 consists of 15 residues. Germline assignment: CDR1 SGDLS and CDR2 YYNGEE. This TCR derives from a human donor with ulcerative colitis or Crohn's disease, or a healthy co-twin of an affected twin (not recorded which). Sequencing was carried out using blood. The V call is TRBV9, the J call TRBJ2-3; checking the TCRdb D call of TRBD1 is not possible without DNA. CDR3 in amino acids: CASSPQGERPDTQYF.